This TCR beta chain derives from a study of blood T cell repertoires in COVID-19. This clone appeared once. The CDR3 is 17 amino acids. Trimming pared 2 bases from V and 5 bases from J, leaving 21 bases between. In germline, CDR1 is MNHEY, CDR2 SMNVEV (reference sequence). TCRdb keeps only in-frame clones here, not all; method: immunoSEQ multiplex PCR. The table includes around 120,000 clones, almost 90% detected once. The V call is TRBV27, the J call TRBJ1-2, with D unresolved. Sequencing was done on a sample of peripheral blood. This receptor was obtained from a woman aged 55-69 years with COVID-19, enrolled during active disease. The CDR3 sequence is CASSLGPRGGPLYGYTF. CDR3 DNA sequence: TGTGCCAGCAGTTTAGGTCCCCGGGGAGGCCCCCTTTATGGCTACACCTTC.